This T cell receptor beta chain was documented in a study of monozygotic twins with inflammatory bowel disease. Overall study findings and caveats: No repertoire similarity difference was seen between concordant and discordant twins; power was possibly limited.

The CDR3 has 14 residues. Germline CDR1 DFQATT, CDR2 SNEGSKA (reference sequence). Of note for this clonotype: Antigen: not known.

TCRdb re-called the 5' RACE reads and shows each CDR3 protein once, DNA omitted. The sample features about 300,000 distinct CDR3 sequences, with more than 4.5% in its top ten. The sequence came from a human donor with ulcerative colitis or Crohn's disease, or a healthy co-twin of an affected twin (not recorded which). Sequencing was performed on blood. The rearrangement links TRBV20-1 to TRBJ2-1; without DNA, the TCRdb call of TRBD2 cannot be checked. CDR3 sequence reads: CSASTGNMGNEQFF.